The rows below give T cell receptor beta chains drawn from one sample of a study of cytomegalovirus exposure and HLA in healthy donors. Only in-frame clones appear in the TCRdb table, and some are missing; sequencing was by immunoSEQ multiplex PCR. The repertoire holds approximately 210,000 clones, over 80% seen once, with about 10% in the top ten. Sequencing was done on a sample of PBMCs. Receptor source: a woman aged 45-59 years in good health and CMV-seropositive. The CDR3 runs from the conserved cysteine through the conserved F or W. D genes are given only for firm matches. Rows may omit the clone size; those that give it use once, few, many or a size class.

j_call d_call clone_size v_call cdr3_nt cdr3_aa
TRBJ1-1 - few TRBV5-4 TGTGCCAGCAGCACCATCCAGATGAACACTGAAGCTTTCTTT CASSTIQMNTEAFF
TRBJ1-1 - - TRBV9 TGTGCCAGCAGCGTAGCCCCCAAGAACACTGAAGCTTTCTTT CASSVAPKNTEAFF
TRBJ2-3 - - TRBV5-4 TGTGCCAGCAGCTTGCTCGGGGGACCTTCTCGCACAGATACGCAGTATTTT CASSLLGGPSRTDTQYF
TRBJ1-1 - - TRBV5-4 TGTGCCAGCAGCTTGGCCGAGGGTGCTGAAGCTTTCTTT CASSLAEGAEAFF
TRBJ1-4 TRBD1 - TRBV19 TGTGCCAGTAGTGCCTGGACAGGGAGTGTAGAAAAACTGTTTTTT CASSAWTGSVEKLFF
TRBJ1-4 - few TRBV2 TGTGCCAGCAGTGACGGGGCAACTAATGAAAAACTGTTTTTT CASSDGATNEKLFF
TRBJ1-5 TRBD1 - TRBV4-3 TGCGCCAGCAGCCAAGAGACAGGGGGCCTTAATCAGCCCCAGCATTTT CASSQETGGLNQPQHF
TRBJ2-7 - - TRBV4-1 TGCGCCAGCAGCCAAGGTCCCTCTTCGGCGGGGAGCTCCTACGAGCAGTACTTC CASSQGPSSAGSSYEQYF
TRBJ1-2 TRBD1 many TRBV5-1 TGCGCCAGCAGCTTAGGACAGGGAGCCTATGGCTACACCTTC CASSLGQGAYGYTF
TRBJ2-1 - - TRBV5-6 TGTGCCAGCAGCTCAACAGTTAGCTCCTACAATGAGCAGTTCTTC CASSSTVSSYNEQFF
TRBJ2-2 - - TRBV7-7 TGTGCCAGCAGCTTAGCGCTGGCGGGCGGTGGGGAGCTGTTTTTT CASSLALAGGGELFF
TRBJ2-2 - - TRBV4-3 TGCGCCAGCAGCCAAGATATGGGGCGAGGCCCGAACACCGGGGAGCTGTTTTTT CASSQDMGRGPNTGELFF
TRBJ1-3 - - TRBV9 TGTGCCAGCAGCGTCGCCCCAGACTCTGGAAACACCATATATTTT CASSVAPDSGNTIYF
TRBJ2-1 - - TRBV29-1 TGCAGCCACGGGACAAGTAGTGAGCAGTTCTTC CSHGTSSEQFF
TRBJ1-2 - - TRBV27 TGTGCCAGCAGTTTGACAGGAACCTATGGCTACACCTTC CASSLTGTYGYTF
TRBJ1-4 - few TRBV15 TGTGCCACCAGCAGGAACACCGAAAAACTGTTTTTT CATSRNTEKLFF
TRBJ1-2 TRBD1 - TRBV7-8 TGTGCCAGCAGCTCTGAACCGGGACAGGAATACTATGGCTACACCTTC CASSSEPGQEYYGYTF
TRBJ2-5 - - TRBV11-1 TGTGCCAGCAGCTTAGACGGGGGAGACCAAGAGACCCAGTACTTC CASSLDGGDQETQYF
TRBJ2-7 - - TRBV28 TGTGCCAGCAGTTTGCGGATCTACGAGCAGTACTTC CASSLRIYEQYF
TRBJ1-4 TRBD1 - TRBV19 TGTGCCAGTCGCTCAGGGGGCCATGAAAAACTGTTTTTT CASRSGGHEKLFF
TRBJ2-5 - - TRBV28 TGTGCCAGCAGTTCGACTAGAAAAGAGACCCAGTACTTC CASSSTRKETQYF
TRBJ2-2 - few TRBV5-1 TGCGCCAGCAGCTTGGAGGGTCGGAGGTCCGGGGAGCTGTTTTTT CASSLEGRRSGELFF
TRBJ1-1 - - TRBV19 TGTGCCAGTAGCTCGAAGGAGGGCACTGAAGCTTTCTTT CASSSKEGTEAFF
TRBJ1-4 - - TRBV7-2 TGTGCCAGCAGCTCAGGGGTTACTAATGAAAAACTGTTTTTT CASSSGVTNEKLFF
TRBJ2-7 TRBD2 - TRBV7-2 TGTGCCAGCAGCCTAGGACTAGCGGGGGCTGCCTACGAGCAGTACTTC CASSLGLAGAAYEQYF
TRBJ2-6 TRBD1 - TRBV27 TGTGCCAGCAGTTTAAAGGCAGGGGGCGCGGGCGGGGCCAACGTCCTGACTTTC CASSLKAGGAGGANVLTF
TRBJ2-1 - once TRBV7-3 TGTGCCAGCAGCCCGAAGACTAGTTTTCCTGAGCAGTTCTTC CASSPKTSFPEQFF
TRBJ2-1 TRBD1 - TRBV6-1 TGTGCCAGCAGTGAAACAGGGGGCCATTACCGCTACAATGAGCAGTTCTTC CASSETGGHYRYNEQFF
TRBJ2-2 TRBD1 - TRBV2 TGTGCCAGCACCAGGACAGGAAACACCGGGGAGCTGTTTTTT CASTRTGNTGELFF
TRBJ1-6 TRBD1 - TRBV6-4 TGTGCCAGCAGTGTACCGGGACAGGGCCCCTATAATTCACCCCTCCACTTT CASSVPGQGPYNSPLHF
TRBJ1-5 - few TRBV19 TGTGCCAGTAGTATTTACAGGGATCAGCCCCAGCATTTT CASSIYRDQPQHF
TRBJ2-3 TRBD1 - TRBV10-3 TGTGCCATCAGTGAGACCCCGGGACAGCGATCAGATACGCAGTATTTT CAISETPGQRSDTQYF
TRBJ2-3 TRBD1 - TRBV7-3 TGTGCCAGCAGCCCGACGGGACAGGCAGATACGCAGTATTTT CASSPTGQADTQYF
TRBJ2-2 TRBD1 - TRBV28 TGTGCCAGCAGTTTTGGACAGGGGGCGAACACCGGGGAGCTGTTTTTT CASSFGQGANTGELFF
TRBJ1-1 TRBD1 - TRBV9 TGTGCCAGCAGCGGGACAGGGGGGAACACTGAAGCTTTCTTT CASSGTGGNTEAFF
TRBJ1-2 - - TRBV7-2 TGTGCCAGCAGCTTAGACAGCACTAACTATGGCTACACCTTC CASSLDSTNYGYTF